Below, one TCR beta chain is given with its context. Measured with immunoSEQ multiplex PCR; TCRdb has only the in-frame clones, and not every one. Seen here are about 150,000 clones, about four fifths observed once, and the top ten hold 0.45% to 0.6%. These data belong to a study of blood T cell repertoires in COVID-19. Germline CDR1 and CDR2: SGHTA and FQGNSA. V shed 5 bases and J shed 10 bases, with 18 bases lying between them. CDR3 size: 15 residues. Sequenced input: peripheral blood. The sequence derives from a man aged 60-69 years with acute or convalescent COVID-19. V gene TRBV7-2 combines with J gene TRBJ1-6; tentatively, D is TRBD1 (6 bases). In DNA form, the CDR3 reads TGTGCCAGCAGCCCTGACAGGCTCGCTGGATCACCCCTCCACTTT. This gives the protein CASSPDRLAGSPLHF.